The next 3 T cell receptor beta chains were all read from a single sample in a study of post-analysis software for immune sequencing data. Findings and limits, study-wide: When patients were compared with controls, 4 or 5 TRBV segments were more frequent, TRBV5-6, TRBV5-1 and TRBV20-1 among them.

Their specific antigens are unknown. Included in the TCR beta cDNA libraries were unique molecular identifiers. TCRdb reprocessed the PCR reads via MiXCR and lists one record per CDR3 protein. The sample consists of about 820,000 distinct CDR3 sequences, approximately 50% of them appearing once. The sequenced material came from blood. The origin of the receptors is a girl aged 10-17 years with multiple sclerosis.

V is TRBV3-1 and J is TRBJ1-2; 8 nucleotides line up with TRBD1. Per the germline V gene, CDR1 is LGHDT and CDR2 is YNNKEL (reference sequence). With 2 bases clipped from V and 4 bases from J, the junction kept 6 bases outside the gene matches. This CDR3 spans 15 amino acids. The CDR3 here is CASSQTGGLGYGYTF. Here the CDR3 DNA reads TGTGCCAGCAGCCAAACAGGGGGACTTGGCTATGGCTACACCTTC.

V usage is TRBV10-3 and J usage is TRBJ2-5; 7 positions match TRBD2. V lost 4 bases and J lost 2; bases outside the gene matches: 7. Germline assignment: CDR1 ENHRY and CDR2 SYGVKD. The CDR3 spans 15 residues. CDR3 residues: CAISAGLAAQETQYF. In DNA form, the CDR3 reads TGTGCCATCAGTGCGGGCCTAGCGGCACAAGAGACCCAGTACTTC.

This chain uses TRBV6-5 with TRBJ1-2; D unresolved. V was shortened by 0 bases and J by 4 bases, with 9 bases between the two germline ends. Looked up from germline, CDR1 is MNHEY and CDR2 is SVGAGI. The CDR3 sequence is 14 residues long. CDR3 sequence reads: CASSYSRRGYGYTF. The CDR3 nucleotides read TGTGCCAGCAGTTACTCGCGCCGCGGCTATGGCTACACCTTC.